This TCR beta chain was sequenced for a study of blood T cell repertoires in COVID-19 (dated by TCRdb to 2019 to 2021). Looking at the study overall: Samples from collaborators originated in the United States, Italy and Spain and spanned both the acute and convalescent phases of COVID-19. The dataset comprised deeply sampled blood TCRbeta repertoires from subjects exposed to, actively infected with, or recovered from COVID-19. Where HLA class I and class II types were available, the types were taken from metadata supplied by the sample provider, not from assay-based typing. The material from the prospective study consisted of cDNA or gDNA derived from T cells, B-cell-depleted T cells, or PBMCs. A de-identified subject ID, COVID-19 status, age in years and sex were almost always included in the sample metadata. The repertoires were released in a freely available public database intended as a resource for research on the immune response to SARS-CoV-2. The samples were drawn from the first 160 participants of the ongoing ImmuneRACE study and from 950 to 1,500 subjects provided by 6 global collaborators.

In the prospective study, participants were about 18 to 100 years old, resided in about two dozen geographic areas of the United States, and were enrolled through a virtual design. In the prospective study, cohorts were assigned on the basis of participant-reported clinical history obtained from a screening survey and a study questionnaire. For ImmuneRACE Cohort 3, a participant was defined as recovered based on two consecutive negative NP/OP PCR tests, clearance by a healthcare professional, or resolution of symptoms. Mobile phlebotomists in the prospective study collected whole blood, serum and a nasopharyngeal or oropharyngeal swab from every participant. Additional blood draws and questionnaires over an approximately 2-month period could optionally be provided by prospective study participants. Before DNA extraction, blood samples from the prospective study were shipped at room temperature or frozen.

What the work shows at the level of the full study, not this receptor alone: The amount of clinical and demographic metadata varied by source and participant and was provided uncurated.

TCRbeta CDR3 regions were amplified from genomic DNA by means of the immunoSEQ Assay, a bias-controlled multiplex PCR. In the source study's methods: The number of nucleated cells in each sample was estimated from the amplification of reference gene primers within the assay. To quantify the absolute abundance of each unique TCRbeta CDR3 rearrangement, sequence reads were collapsed and filtered. For each sample, productive Simpson clonality was calculated as the square root of Simpson's diversity index across productive rearrangements. Drawn from immuneACCESS, this table holds only the in-frame rearrangements with V and J called that TCRdb kept. Clones are partly lost; checked studies trace under half to an unresolved V gene and leave the rest unexplained. Clone size and V and J calls were adopted from that table, with D and trimming inferred from the DNA. Present in this sample are 95,000 to 150,000 clones, 80% to 85% of which were seen just once. The ten largest clones take up approximately 3.5% of the sample.

Concerning this clone: Which antigen it targets is not known. No clone much larger than this one lies a single base away; base qualities are absent.

Sequenced input: PBMCs or T cells enriched from blood (not recorded which). This clonotype was sampled from a woman aged 25 to 39 who had recovered from COVID-19.

In nucleotides, the sequence is TGCAGCGTACCCTGGAGGGCTGGGGGAATGAACACTGAAGCTTTCTTT. It is translated as CSVPWRAGGMNTEAFF. The chain links TRBV29-1 with TRBJ1-1, and possibly TRBD1, on 5 matching bases. CDR1 and CDR2, per the germline V gene, are SQVTM and ANQGSEA. The CDR3 numbers 16 residues from cysteine through phenylalanine. Only the CDR3 DNA is retained, 48 bases long and in frame from the first base. V is pared back by 6 bases and J by 0 bases, with 20 bases lying between the germline termini.